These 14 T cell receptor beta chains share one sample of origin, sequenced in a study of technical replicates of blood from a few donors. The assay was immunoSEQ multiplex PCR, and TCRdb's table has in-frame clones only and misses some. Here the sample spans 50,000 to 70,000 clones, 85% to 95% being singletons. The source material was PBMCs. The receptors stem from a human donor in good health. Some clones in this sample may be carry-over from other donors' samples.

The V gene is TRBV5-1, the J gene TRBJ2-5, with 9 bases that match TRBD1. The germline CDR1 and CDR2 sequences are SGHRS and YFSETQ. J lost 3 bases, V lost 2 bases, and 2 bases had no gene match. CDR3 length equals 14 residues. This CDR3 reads CASSFRTGEETQYF. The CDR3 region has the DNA TGCGCCAGCAGCTTTAGGACAGGGGAAGAGACCCAGTACTTC.

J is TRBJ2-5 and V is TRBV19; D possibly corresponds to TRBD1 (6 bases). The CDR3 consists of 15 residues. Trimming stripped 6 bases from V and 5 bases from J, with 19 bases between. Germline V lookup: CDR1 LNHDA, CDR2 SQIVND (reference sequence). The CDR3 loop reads CASSHPDRLLETQYF. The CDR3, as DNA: TGTGCCAGTAGCCACCCTGACAGGCTTCTGGAGACCCAGTACTTC.

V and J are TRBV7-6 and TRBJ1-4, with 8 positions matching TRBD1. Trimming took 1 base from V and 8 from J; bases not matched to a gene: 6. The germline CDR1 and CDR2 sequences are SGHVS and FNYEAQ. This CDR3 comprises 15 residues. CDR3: CASSLGQGIREKLFF. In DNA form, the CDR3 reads TGTGCCAGCAGCTTAGGACAGGGGATAAGGGAAAAACTGTTTTTT. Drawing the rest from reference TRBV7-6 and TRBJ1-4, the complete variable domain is GAGVSQSPRYKVTKRGQDVALRCDPISGHVSLYWYRQALGQGPEFLTYFNYEAQQDKSGLPNDRFSAERPEGSISTLTIQRTEQRDSAMYRCASSLGQGIREKLFFGSGTQLSVL.

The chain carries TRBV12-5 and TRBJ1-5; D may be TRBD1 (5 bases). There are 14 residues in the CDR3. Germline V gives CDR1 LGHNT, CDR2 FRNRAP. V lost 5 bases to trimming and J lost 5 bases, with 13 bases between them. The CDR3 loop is CASGTGTGDQPQHF. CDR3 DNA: TGTGCTAGTGGTACTGGGACGGGAGATCAGCCCCAGCATTTT. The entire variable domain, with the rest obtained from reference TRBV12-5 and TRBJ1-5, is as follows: DARVTQTPRHKVTEMGQEVTMRCQPILGHNTVFWYRQTMMQGLELLAYFRNRAPLDDSGMPKDRFSAEMPDATLATLKIQPSEPRDSAVYFCASGTGTGDQPQHFGDGTRLSIL.

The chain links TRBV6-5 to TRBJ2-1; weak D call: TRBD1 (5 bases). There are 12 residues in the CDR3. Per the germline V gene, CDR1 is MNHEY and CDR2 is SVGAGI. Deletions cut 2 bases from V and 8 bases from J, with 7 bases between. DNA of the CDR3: TGTGCCAGCAGTTACACCAGGGATGAGCAGTTCTTC. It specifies CASSYTRDEQFF.

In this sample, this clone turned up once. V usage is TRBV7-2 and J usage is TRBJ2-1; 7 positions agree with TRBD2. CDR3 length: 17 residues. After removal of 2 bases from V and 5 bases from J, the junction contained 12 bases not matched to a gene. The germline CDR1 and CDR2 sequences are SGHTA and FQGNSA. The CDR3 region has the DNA TGTGCCAGCAGCTTAATCGGGGCGGGAGCGGGCCACAATGAGCAGTTCTTC. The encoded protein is CASSLIGAGAGHNEQFF.

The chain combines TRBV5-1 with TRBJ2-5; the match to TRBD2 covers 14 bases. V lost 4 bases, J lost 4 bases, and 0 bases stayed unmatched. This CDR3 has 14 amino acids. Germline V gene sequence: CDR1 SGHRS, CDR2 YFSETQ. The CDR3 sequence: CASSGTSGGETQYF. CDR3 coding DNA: TGCGCCAGCAGCGGGACTAGCGGGGGAGAGACCCAGTACTTC.

In nucleotides, the CDR3 is TGTGCCAGCACCCAGGATAGCTCCTATAATTCACCCCTCCACTTT. This encodes CASTQDSSYNSPLHF. The chain has TRBV5-4 and TRBJ1-6; D uncertain. The germline V gene encodes CDR1 SGHNT and CDR2 YYREEE (reference sequence). The V end was cut by 6 bases, the J end by 0 bases, with 10 bases between. The CDR3 has 15 residues. Variable domain in full (rest from reference TRBV5-4 and TRBJ1-6): ETGVTQSPTHLIKTRGQQVTLRCSSQSGHNTVSWYQQALGQGPQFIFQYYREEENGRGNFPPRFSGLQFPNYSSELNVNALELDDSALYLCASTQDSSYNSPLHFGNGTRLTVT.

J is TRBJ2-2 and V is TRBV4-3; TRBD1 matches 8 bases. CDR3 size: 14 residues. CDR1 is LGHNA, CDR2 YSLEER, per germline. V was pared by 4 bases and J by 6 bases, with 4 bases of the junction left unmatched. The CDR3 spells CASSPRQGSGELFF. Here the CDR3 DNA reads TGCGCCAGCAGCCCCAGACAGGGGTCCGGGGAGCTGTTTTTT.

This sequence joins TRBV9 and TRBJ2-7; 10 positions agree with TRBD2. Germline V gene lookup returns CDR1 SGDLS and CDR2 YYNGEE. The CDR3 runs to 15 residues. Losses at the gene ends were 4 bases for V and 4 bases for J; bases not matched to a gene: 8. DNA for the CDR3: TGTGCCAGCAGCCCTAGCGGGAGTAGTAGGTACGAGCAGTACTTC. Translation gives CASSPSGSSRYEQYF.

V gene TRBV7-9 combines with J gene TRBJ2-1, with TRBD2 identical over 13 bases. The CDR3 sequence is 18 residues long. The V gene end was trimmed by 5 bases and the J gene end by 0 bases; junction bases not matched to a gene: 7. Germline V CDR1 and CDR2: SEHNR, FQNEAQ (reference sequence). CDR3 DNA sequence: TGTGCCAGCAGCCCCCGGGGACTAGCGGGACACTCCTACAATGAGCAGTTCTTC. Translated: CASSPRGLAGHSYNEQFF.

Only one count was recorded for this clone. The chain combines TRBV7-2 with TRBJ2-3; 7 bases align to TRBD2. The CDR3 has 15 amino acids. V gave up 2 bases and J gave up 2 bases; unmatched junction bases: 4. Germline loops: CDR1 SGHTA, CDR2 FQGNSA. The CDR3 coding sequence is TGTGCCAGCAGCTTAATAAGCGGGGTCACAGATACGCAGTATTTT. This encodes CASSLISGVTDTQYF.

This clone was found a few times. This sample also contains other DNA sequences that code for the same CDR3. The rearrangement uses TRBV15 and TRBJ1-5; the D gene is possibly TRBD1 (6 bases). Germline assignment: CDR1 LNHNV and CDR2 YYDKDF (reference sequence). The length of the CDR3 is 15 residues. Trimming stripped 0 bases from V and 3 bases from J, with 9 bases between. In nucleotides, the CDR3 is TGTGCCACCAGCAGAGATCAGGGGAACAATCAGCCCCAGCATTTT. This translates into CATSRDQGNNQPQHF.

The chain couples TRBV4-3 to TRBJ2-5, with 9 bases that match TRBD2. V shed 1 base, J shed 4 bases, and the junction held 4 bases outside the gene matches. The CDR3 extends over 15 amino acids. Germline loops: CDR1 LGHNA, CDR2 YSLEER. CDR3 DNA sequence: TGCGCCAGCAGCCAAGCGAGCGGGAGGCGAGAGACCCAGTACTTC. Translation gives CASSQASGRRETQYF.